This T cell receptor beta chain stems from a study of cytomegalovirus exposure and HLA in healthy donors. The overall study: One earlier analysis, a look at about 179 million T cells, found roughly 110 million unique TCR beta sequences. The study, taken as a whole, reports: CMV serostatus alone was available as immune exposure information.

The study ran its PCR with 60 Vbeta and 13 Jbeta primers. Profiled with immunoSEQ multiplex PCR; TCRdb holds only in-frame clones, not every one. The listing contains 150,000 to 250,000 clones. In the case of this clone: The target antigen is unknown.

In germline, CDR1 is LNHDA, CDR2 SQIVND (reference sequence). Trimming cost V 4 bases and J 7 bases; bases outside gene matches: 5. The CDR3 sequence is 13 residues long. The source is a boy younger than 18 in good health and CMV-seronegative. V gene TRBV19 combines with J gene TRBJ1-1, with 8 bases matching TRBD1. Sequenced sample: PBMCs. This CDR3 reads CASSTGTGIEAFF. CDR3 nucleotide sequence: TGTGCCAGTAGTACTGGGACAGGCATTGAAGCTTTCTTT.